These 24 T cell receptor beta chains share one sample of origin, sequenced in a study of T cells in Graves' hyperthyroidism and ophthalmopathy. RNA transcripts were the template for amplifying TCR beta CDR3 regions. Initially, a first-round RT-PCR of the TCR CDR3 employed the HTBI primer set. TCRdb called the multiplex PCR reads again in MiXCR, with one record for every CDR3 protein. Of hundreds of thousands of distinct CDR3 sequences listed, less than 15% are singletons. The sample comprised blood. These receptors came from a woman aged 18-29 years with Graves' hyperthyroidism.

This clonotype came up many times. The chain is built from TRBV7-9 and TRBJ2-3; D may be TRBD2 (6 bases). The V end lost 7 bases, the J end lost 4 bases, and 21 bases lay between the germline ends. This CDR3 comprises 16 residues. Germline values: CDR1 SEHNR, CDR2 FQNEAQ (reference sequence). The CDR3 DNA reads TGTGCCAGCACCAATCCACGGGAGAGGGGCCCAGATACGCAGTATTTT. Its translation: CASTNPRERGPDTQYF.

In its sample, this clonotype was seen a few times. Relative to the germline gene, one junction end is altered; a read error may explain this. The chain recombines TRBV2 with TRBJ1-5, with no clear D. The CDR3 is 12 residues long. Germline loops: CDR1 SNHLY, CDR2 FYNNEI. The CDR3 here is CAGSIIHQPQHF. The CDR3 nucleotides are TGTGCCGGCAGTATTATCCATCAGCCCCAGCATTTT.

This clonotype was picked up many times. The CDR3 protein is CASSATGISYNSPLHF. CDR3 nucleotides: TGTGCCAGCAGCGCTACAGGAATCTCCTATAATTCACCCCTCCACTTT. The chain employs TRBV3-1 and TRBJ1-6; TRBD1 is a possible D gene (5 bases). The CDR3 is 16 amino acids. Trimming cost V 5 bases and J 0 bases, with 11 bases left between them. Germline V gene sequence: CDR1 LGHDT, CDR2 YNNKEL (reference sequence).

This clonotype has a handful of counts. This chain joins TRBV20-1 and TRBJ2-3; 8 bases are shared with TRBD2. The length of the CDR3 is 15 residues. The germline gives CDR1 DFQATT, CDR2 SNEGSKA (reference sequence). The V segment lost 3 bases and the J segment 5 bases; nucleotides outside the gene matches: 10. The CDR3 sequence is CSARNGAGVVDTQYF. The DNA of the CDR3 is TGCAGTGCTAGGAACGGAGCGGGAGTGGTAGATACGCAGTATTTT.

This clonotype was seen ten or more times. This chain connects TRBV20-1 to TRBJ2-3; D unclear. This CDR3 has 14 amino acids. V was cut by 0 bases and J by 1 base, with 8 bases left in between. Per the germline V gene, CDR1 is DFQATT and CDR2 is SNEGSKA (reference sequence). CDR3 coding DNA: TGCAGTGCTAGAGATACGTGGGGCACAGATACGCAGTATTTT. Amino acid sequence: CSARDTWGTDTQYF.

This clonotype was counted between two and nine times. The chain is built from TRBV14 and TRBJ2-7; possibly TRBD2 for D (5 bases). The CDR3 has 12 residues. Germline V lookup: CDR1 SGHDN, CDR2 FVKESK. Trimming took off 5 bases at V and 4 bases at J, with 9 bases between the two ends. The CDR3 DNA sequence: TGTGCCAGCAGCTCGGGGTATTACGAGCAGTACTTC. It yields the protein CASSSGYYEQYF.

This clonotype was seen ten or more times. The chain is built from TRBV18 and TRBJ2-7; the D is unclear. The germline V gene encodes CDR1 KGHSH and CDR2 LQKENI. The CDR3 has 13 amino acids. V shed 3 bases and J shed 4 bases, with 10 bases lying between them. The CDR3 region is CASSPAKGYEQYF. In DNA, the CDR3 is TGTGCCAGCTCACCCGCTAAGGGTTACGAGCAGTACTTC. The variable domain in full, with the rest retrieved from reference TRBV18 and TRBJ2-7, is NAGVMQNPRHLVRRRGQEARLRCSPMKGHSHVYWYRQLPEEGLKFMVYLQKENIIDESGMPKERFSAEFPKEGPSILRIQQVVRGDSAAYFCASSPAKGYEQYFGPGTRLTVT.

To note about this clonotype: The junction departs from the called germline gene at one end, perhaps through a read error. The chain combines TRBV3-1 with TRBJ2-1; TRBD2 agrees at 11 bases. The CDR3 is 15 amino acids. Per the germline V gene, CDR1 is LGHDT and CDR2 is YNNKEL (reference sequence). CDR3 sequence (DNA): TGTGCCAGCAGCCCGACTAGCGGGAACTACAACGAGCAGTTCTTC. Translating it yields CASSPTSGNYNEQFF.

This clonotype was counted ten times or more. V gene TRBV12-3 or TRBV12-4 combines with J gene TRBJ2-7; perhaps TRBD1 as D (6 bases). The CDR3 extends over 13 amino acids. Trimming left V 6 bases short and J 3 bases short, with 12 bases between. In DNA, the CDR3 is TGTGCCAGCAGGACCGGGACATACTACGAGCAGTACTTC. Encoded protein: CASRTGTYYEQYF.

The V and J genes are TRBV29-1 and TRBJ1-5, with D possibly being TRBD1 (5 bases). V was clipped by 7 bases and J by 4 bases, with 11 bases between them. The CDR3 covers 12 residues. Germline V CDR1 and CDR2: SQVTM, ANQGSEA. The CDR3 DNA sequence: TGCAGCGCCCAAGGGGCGAATCAGCCCCAGCATTTT. Translation: CSAQGANQPQHF. The variable domain in full, completed from reference TRBV29-1 and TRBJ1-5, reads SAVISQKPSRDICQRGTSLTIQCQVDSQVTMMFWYRQQPGQSLTLIATANQGSEATYESGFVIDKFPISRPNLTFSTLTVSNMSPEDSSIYLCSAQGANQPQHFGDGTRLSIL.

J is TRBJ2-7 and V is TRBV4-3; tentative D call: TRBD1 (6 bases). CDR1 is LGHNA and CDR2 is YSLEER in the germline V gene. Between the trimmed V and J ends, which lost 0 bases and 3 bases, there was a span of 15 bases. This CDR3 is built from 16 residues. The CDR3 region has the DNA TGCGCCAGCAGCCAAGACTTACAGGGTACGGGCTACGAGCAGTACTTC. Its translation is CASSQDLQGTGYEQYF.

There are many counts of this clonotype. The V and J genes are TRBV24-1 and TRBJ1-2; a weak D match, TRBD1 (6 bases). CDR3 length: 18 residues. Per the germline V gene, CDR1 is KGHDR and CDR2 is SFDVKD. The V end lost 4 bases, the J end lost 2 bases, and 22 bases lay between the germline ends. The CDR3: CATSDDNPDRLNNYGYTF. CDR3 nucleotides: TGTGCCACCAGTGACGACAACCCTGACAGGTTAAACAACTATGGCTACACCTTC.

This clonotype was counted many times. The gene calls are TRBV7-2 and TRBJ2-2, with 7 nucleotides matching TRBD1. Trimming cost V 2 bases and J 5 bases; bases outside gene matches: 14. CDR3 length: 18 residues. CDR1 and CDR2 from the germline V gene are SGHTA and FQGNSA. Written as DNA, the CDR3 is TGTGCCAGCAGCTTATACTCAAGAGGGGGCAGCATTACCGGGGAGCTGTTTTTT. Translated: CASSLYSRGGSITGELFF. The full variable domain, its missing parts supplied by reference TRBV7-2 and TRBJ2-2, is GAGVSQSPSNKVTEKGKDVELRCDPISGHTALYWYRQSLGQGLEFLIYFQGNSAPDKSGLPSDRFSAERTGGSVSTLTIQRTQQEDSAVYLCASSLYSRGGSITGELFFGEGSRLTVL.

V usage is TRBV9 and J usage is TRBJ1-1; no definite D call. Per germline, CDR1 SGDLS and CDR2 YYNGEE. This CDR3 is built from 15 residues. Between the trimmed V and J ends, which lost 0 bases and 10 bases, there was a span of 19 bases. CDR3 protein: CASSVDFGGYGGAFF. CDR3 DNA sequence: TGTGCCAGCAGCGTAGATTTTGGAGGGTACGGCGGAGCTTTCTTT.

This clonotype came up many times. V and J are TRBV7-2 and TRBJ1-6, with a tentative D call TRBD1 (6 bases). Trimming removed 5 bases at V and 10 bases at J, with 15 bases between. Germline-derived CDR1 and CDR2 are SGHTA and FQGNSA. The CDR3 length is 14 residues. In DNA form, the CDR3 reads TGTGCCAGCAGCCTGTGGGAGACAGGATCACCCCTCCACTTT. As protein: CASSLWETGSPLHF.

The rearrangement links TRBV6-2 or TRBV6-3 to TRBJ2-7; 7 bases agree with TRBD1. The ends lost 6 bases at V and 0 bases at J; junction bases unmatched: 5. This CDR3 is built from 14 residues. CDR1 MNHEY and CDR2 SVGEGT come from the germline V gene. CDR3 loop: CASSQDRFSYEQYF. The DNA for the CDR3 is TGTGCCAGCAGCCAGGACAGGTTCTCCTACGAGCAGTACTTC.

This clonotype was recorded many times. V is TRBV7-3 and J is TRBJ2-1; TRBD1 matches 7 bases. Per germline, CDR1 SGHTA and CDR2 FQGTGA. The CDR3 runs 15 residues. V was pared by 5 bases and J by 3 bases, with 7 bases of the junction left unmatched. This CDR3 reads CASSPDRTSYNEQFF. The CDR3 DNA follows: TGTGCCAGCAGCCCGGACAGGACGAGCTACAATGAGCAGTTCTTC.

This clonotype was seen repeatedly, ten times or more. The chain combines TRBV29-1 with TRBJ1-1; no firm D call. This CDR3 comprises 11 residues. CDR1 and CDR2 from the germline V gene are SQVTM and ANQGSEA. V was clipped by 7 bases and J by 1 base, with 7 bases between them. The CDR3 nucleotides are TGCAGCGGGTTCAAGAACACTGAAGCTTTCTTT. Translating it yields CSGFKNTEAFF. Full variable domain (missing parts from reference TRBV29-1 and TRBJ1-1): SAVISQKPSRDICQRGTSLTIQCQVDSQVTMMFWYRQQPGQSLTLIATANQGSEATYESGFVIDKFPISRPNLTFSTLTVSNMSPEDSSIYLCSGFKNTEAFFGQGTRLTVV.

This clonotype has ten or more counts. The V gene is TRBV27, the J gene TRBJ2-2; D possibly matches TRBD1 or TRBD2 (5 bases each). V was pared by 0 bases and J by 2 bases, with 16 bases between. CDR3 size: 18 residues. The V gene's germline CDR1 is MNHEY and CDR2 SMNVEV (reference sequence). CDR3 loop: CASSLSPGTIINTGELFF. In DNA, the CDR3 is TGTGCCAGCAGTTTATCCCCAGGGACCATCATCAACACCGGGGAGCTGTTTTTT.

This clonotype has a handful of counts. This rearrangement joins TRBV6-1 to TRBJ2-2; 7 bases match TRBD2. This CDR3 has 15 amino acids. J was trimmed by 7 bases and V by 6 bases; bases with no gene match: 11. The V gene's germline CDR1 is MNHNS and CDR2 SASEGT. CDR3 amino acids: CASSLAAGQVGELFF. In nucleotides, the CDR3 is TGTGCCAGCAGCCTAGCGGCAGGGCAGGTCGGGGAGCTGTTTTTT.

This clonotype came up many times. The chain employs TRBV7-2 and TRBJ2-3, with 8 positions matching TRBD2. This CDR3 contains 15 residues. CDR1 SGHTA and CDR2 FQGNSA come from the germline V gene. J was trimmed by 7 bases and V by 3 bases; bases with no gene match: 9. The CDR3: CASSLAGLEGYTQYF. The CDR3 bases are TGTGCCAGCAGCTTGGCGGGACTAGAGGGATATACGCAGTATTTT.

This rearrangement joins TRBV4-1 to TRBJ1-2; D is possibly TRBD1 (5 bases). The V gene lost 1 base and the J gene lost 8 bases, with 11 bases spanning the gap. CDR1 MGHRA and CDR2 YSYEKL come from the germline V gene. The CDR3 totals 13 residues. In nucleotides, the CDR3 is TGCGCCAGCAGCCAAGGGGGACTCCGGGGCTACACCTTC. It codes for CASSQGGLRGYTF.

The table lists this clonotype with many counts. The chain joins TRBV7-9 to TRBJ2-3; tentative D call: TRBD1 (5 bases). V was cut by 2 bases and J by 5 bases, with 11 bases left in between. The CDR3 is made up of 14 amino acids. CDR1 is SEHNR and CDR2 is FQNEAQ in the germline V gene (reference sequence). CDR3 sequence reads: CASSLSPGKDTQYF. DNA of the CDR3: TGTGCCAGCAGCTTAAGTCCAGGGAAAGATACGCAGTATTTT.

In its sample, this clonotype was seen many times. The chain employs TRBV30 and TRBJ2-1; no clear D gene. Trimming took off 3 bases at V and 3 bases at J, with 9 bases between the two ends. Per germline, CDR1 GTSNPN and CDR2 SVGIG (reference sequence). There are 13 residues in the CDR3. Here the CDR3 DNA reads TGTGCCTGGAGCCAGCAGCACTACAATGAGCAGTTCTTC. Translation gives CAWSQQHYNEQFF.